The following is a T cell receptor beta chain sequence with its context. What it recognizes is unknown. These data belong to a study of shared clonotypes between healthy human individuals. The deep-level immunoSEQ assay was used. Repertoires were generated with immunoSEQ multiplex PCR, while TCRdb's copy carries only in-frame clones and drops some. This table holds about 2.4 million clones, 93% found once. The ends were cut back, 1 base at V and 2 bases at J, with 11 bases in the middle. Germline-derived CDR1 and CDR2 are MNHEY and SMNVEV (reference sequence). This CDR3 comprises 15 residues. Overall study results and limits: On the whole, naive subsets had larger estimated richness than memory subsets had.

The rearrangement links TRBV27 to TRBJ1-1; D is ambiguous. This receptor was taken from a man aged 18 to 35 in good health. Some clones in this sample may be carry-over from other donors' samples. Sequencing was performed on naive CD4+ T cells from PBMCs. Regarding subset: CD45RA+ positively selected. The CDR3 nucleotides are TGTGCCAGCAGTTTATTTGGGCAAGCAAACACTGAAGCTTTCTTT. Protein product: CASSLFGQANTEAFF.